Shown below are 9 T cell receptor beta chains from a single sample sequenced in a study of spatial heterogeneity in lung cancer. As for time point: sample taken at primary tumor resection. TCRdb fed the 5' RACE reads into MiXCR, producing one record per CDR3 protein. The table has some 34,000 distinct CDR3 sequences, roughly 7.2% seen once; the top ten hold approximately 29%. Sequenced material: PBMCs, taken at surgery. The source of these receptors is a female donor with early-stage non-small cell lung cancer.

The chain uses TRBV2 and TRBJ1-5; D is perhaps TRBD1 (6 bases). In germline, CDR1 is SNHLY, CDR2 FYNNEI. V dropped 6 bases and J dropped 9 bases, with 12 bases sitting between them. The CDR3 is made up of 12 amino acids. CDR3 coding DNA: TGTGCCAGCAGCATTACAGGGAGGCCCCAGCATTTT. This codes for CASSITGRPQHF.

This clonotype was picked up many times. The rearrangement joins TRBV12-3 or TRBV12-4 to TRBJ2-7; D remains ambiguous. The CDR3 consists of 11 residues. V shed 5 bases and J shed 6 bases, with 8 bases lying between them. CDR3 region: CASSGYGEQYF. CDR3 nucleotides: TGTGCCAGCAGTGGGTATGGCGAGCAGTACTTC.

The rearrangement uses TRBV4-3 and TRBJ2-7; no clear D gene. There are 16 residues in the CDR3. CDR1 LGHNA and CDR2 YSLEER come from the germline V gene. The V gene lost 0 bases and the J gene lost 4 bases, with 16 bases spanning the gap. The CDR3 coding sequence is TGCGCCAGCAGCCAAGATGCCGCAGGCACCGGGTACGAGCAGTACTTC. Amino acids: CASSQDAAGTGYEQYF.

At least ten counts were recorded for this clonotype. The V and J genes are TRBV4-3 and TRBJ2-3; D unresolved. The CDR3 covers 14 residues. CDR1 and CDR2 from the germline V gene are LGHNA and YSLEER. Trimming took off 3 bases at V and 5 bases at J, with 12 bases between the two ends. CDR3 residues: CASSHRSVQDTQYF. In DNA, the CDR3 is TGCGCCAGCAGCCACCGGAGCGTTCAAGATACGCAGTATTTT.

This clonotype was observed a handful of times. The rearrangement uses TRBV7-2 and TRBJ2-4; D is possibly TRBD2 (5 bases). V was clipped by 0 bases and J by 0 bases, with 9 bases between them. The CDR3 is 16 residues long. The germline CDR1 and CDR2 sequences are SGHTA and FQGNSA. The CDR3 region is CASSLARAVAKNIQYF. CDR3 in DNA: TGTGCCAGCAGCTTAGCGCGAGCGGTAGCCAAAAACATTCAGTACTTC.

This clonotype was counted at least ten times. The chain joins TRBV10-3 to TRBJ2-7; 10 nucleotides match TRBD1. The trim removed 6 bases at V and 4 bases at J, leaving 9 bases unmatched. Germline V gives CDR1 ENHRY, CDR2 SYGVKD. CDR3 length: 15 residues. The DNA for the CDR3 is TGTGCCATCAGGGATCCGGGACAGGGGCGTTACGAGCAGTACTTC. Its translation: CAIRDPGQGRYEQYF.

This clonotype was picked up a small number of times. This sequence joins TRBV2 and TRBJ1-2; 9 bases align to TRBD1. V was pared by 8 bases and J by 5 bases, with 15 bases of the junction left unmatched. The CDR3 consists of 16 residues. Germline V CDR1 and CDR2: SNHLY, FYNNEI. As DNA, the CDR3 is TGTGCCAGCTCCCCCAAAACAGGGGGCGGAGGTTATGGCTACACCTTC. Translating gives CASSPKTGGGGYGYTF.

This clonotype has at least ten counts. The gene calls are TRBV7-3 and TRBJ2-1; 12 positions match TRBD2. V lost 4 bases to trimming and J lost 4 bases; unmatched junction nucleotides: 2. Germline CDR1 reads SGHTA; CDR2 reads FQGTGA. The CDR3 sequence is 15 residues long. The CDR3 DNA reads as TGTGCCAGCAGCTCTAGCGGGGGGGTGTACAATGAGCAGTTCTTC. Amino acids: CASSSSGGVYNEQFF. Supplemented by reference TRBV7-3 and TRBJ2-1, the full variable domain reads GAGVSQTPSNKVTEKGKYVELRCDPISGHTALYWYRQSLGQGPEFLIYFQGTGAADDSGLPNDRFFAVRPEGSVSTLKIQRTERGDSAVYLCASSSSGGVYNEQFFGPGTRLTVL.

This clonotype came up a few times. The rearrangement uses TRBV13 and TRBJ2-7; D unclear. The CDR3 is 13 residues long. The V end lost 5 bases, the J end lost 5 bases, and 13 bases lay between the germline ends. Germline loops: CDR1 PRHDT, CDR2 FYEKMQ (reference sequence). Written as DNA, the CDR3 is TGTGCCAGCAGCCTCGGCCGGGCTGACGAGCAGTACTTC. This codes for CASSLGRADEQYF.